The T cell receptor beta chain under discussion was sequenced for a study of T cell responses to AZD1222 COVID-19 vaccine. About the research overall: Pooling covered second doses at about 4 or about 12 weeks.

Repertoires were generated with immunoSEQ multiplex PCR, while TCRdb's copy carries only in-frame clones and drops some. The data contain around 130,000 clones, 93% of them seen just once; the ten biggest clones take up 5% to 6.5%. The sample in question was peripheral blood, obtained on day 0 of AZD1222 vaccination. The origin of this receptor is an adult in good health.

The DNA for the CDR3 is TGCGCCAGCAGCCCCGGCAATGGAGAGCAGTACTTC. This codes for CASSPGNGEQYF. The rearrangement links TRBV4-1 to TRBJ2-7; D unclear. Deletions cut 4 bases from V and 7 bases from J, with 11 bases between. CDR1 and CDR2 from the germline V gene are MGHRA and YSYEKL. The CDR3 loop spans 12 amino acids.